Here is one T cell receptor beta chain with its context. Measured with immunoSEQ multiplex PCR; TCRdb has only the in-frame clones, and not every one. Of 130,000 or so clones in the sample, more than 80% are singletons; the top ten hold about 3%. This sample was taken from a study of T cell responses to AZD1222 COVID-19 vaccine. This receptor was identified in an adult in good health. The starting material was peripheral blood, obtained on day 0 of AZD1222 vaccination.

The CDR3 region has the DNA TGTGCCAGCAGCTTAGTGGGACAGGGGGCTGCAGATACGCAGTATTTT. Protein sequence: CASSLVGQGAADTQYF. The V and J genes are TRBV7-3 and TRBJ2-3, with 12 bases that match TRBD1. Trimming removed 2 bases from V and 4 bases from J; junction bases left unmatched: 4. Germline V gene data show CDR1 as SGHTA and CDR2 as FQGTGA. This CDR3 contains 16 residues.